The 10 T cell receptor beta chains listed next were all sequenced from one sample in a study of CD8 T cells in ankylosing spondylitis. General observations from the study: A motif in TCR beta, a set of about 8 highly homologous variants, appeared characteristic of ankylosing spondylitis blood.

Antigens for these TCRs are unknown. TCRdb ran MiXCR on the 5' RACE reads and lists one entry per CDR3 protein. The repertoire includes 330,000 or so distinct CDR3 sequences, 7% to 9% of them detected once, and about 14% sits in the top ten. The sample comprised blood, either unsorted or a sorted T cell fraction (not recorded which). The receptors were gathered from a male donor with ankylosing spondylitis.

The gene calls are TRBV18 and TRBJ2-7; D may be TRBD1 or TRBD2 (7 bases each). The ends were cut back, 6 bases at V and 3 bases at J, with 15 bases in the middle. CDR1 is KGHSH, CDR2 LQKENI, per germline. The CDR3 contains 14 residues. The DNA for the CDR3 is TGTGCCAGCTCCCCAGGGGGGGGCCACTACGAGCAGTACTTC. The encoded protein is CASSPGGGHYEQYF. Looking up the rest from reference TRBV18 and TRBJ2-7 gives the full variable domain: NAGVMQNPRHLVRRRGQEARLRCSPMKGHSHVYWYRQLPEEGLKFMVYLQKENIIDESGMPKERFSAEFPKEGPSILRIQQVVRGDSAAYFCASSPGGGHYEQYFGPGTRLTVT.

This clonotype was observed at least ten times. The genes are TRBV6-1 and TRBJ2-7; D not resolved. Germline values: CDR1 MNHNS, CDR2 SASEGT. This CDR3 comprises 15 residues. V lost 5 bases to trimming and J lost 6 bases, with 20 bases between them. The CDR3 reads CASSPPGSRWGEQYF. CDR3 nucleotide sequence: TGTGCCAGCAGTCCACCGGGTTCCCGATGGGGCGAGCAGTACTTC.

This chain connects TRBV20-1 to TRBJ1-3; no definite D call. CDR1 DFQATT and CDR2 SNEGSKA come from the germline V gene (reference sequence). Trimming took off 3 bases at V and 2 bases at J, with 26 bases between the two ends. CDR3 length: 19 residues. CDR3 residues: CSASIYRYETGSTGNTIYF. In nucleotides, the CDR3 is TGCAGTGCTAGTATTTATAGGTATGAGACCGGGAGCACTGGAAACACCATATATTTT.

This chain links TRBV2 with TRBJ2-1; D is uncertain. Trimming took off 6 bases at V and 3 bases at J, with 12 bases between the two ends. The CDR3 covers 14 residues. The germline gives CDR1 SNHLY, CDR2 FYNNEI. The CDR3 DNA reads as TGTGCCAGCAGAGACACCGGGCGCTACAATGAGCAGTTCTTC. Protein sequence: CASRDTGRYNEQFF. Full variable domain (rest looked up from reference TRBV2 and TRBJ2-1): EPEVTQTPSHQVTQMGQEVILRCVPISNHLYFYWYRQILGQKVEFLVSFYNNEISEKSEIFDDQFSVERPDGSNFTLKIRSTKLEDSAMYFCASRDTGRYNEQFFGPGTRLTVL.

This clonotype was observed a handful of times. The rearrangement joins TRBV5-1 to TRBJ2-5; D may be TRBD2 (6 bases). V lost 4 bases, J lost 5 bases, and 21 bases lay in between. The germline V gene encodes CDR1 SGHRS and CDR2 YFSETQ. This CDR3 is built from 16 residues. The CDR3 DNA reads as TGCGCCAGCAGCGGCGTCGGGCTAGCGTTAGGGGAGACCCAGTACTTC. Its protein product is CASSGVGLALGETQYF.

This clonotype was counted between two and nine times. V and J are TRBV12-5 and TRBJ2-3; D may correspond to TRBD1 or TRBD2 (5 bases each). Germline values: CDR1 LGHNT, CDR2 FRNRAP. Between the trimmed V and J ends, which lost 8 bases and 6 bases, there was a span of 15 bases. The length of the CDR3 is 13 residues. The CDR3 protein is CASSILGADTQYF. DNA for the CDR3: TGTGCTAGTTCGATACTAGGGGCCGATACGCAGTATTTT.

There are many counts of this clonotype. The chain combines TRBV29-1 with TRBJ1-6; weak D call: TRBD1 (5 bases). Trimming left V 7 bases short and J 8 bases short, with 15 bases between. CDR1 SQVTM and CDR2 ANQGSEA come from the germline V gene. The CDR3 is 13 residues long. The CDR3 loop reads CSGTRDSYSPLHF. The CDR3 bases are TGCAGCGGGACCAGGGATAGTTATTCACCCCTCCACTTT.

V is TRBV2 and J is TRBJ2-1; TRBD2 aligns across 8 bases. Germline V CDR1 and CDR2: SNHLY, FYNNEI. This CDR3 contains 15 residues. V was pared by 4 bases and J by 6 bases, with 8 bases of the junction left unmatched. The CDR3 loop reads CASSAPREGRNEQFF. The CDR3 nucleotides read TGTGCCAGCAGTGCCCCACGGGAGGGCCGCAATGAGCAGTTCTTC.

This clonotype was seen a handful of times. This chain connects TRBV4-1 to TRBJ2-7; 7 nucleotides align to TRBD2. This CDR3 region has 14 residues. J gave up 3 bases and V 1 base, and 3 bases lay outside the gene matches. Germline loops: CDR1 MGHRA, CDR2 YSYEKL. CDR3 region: CASSQASGYYEQYF. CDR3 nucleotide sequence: TGCGCCAGCAGCCAAGCTAGCGGCTACTACGAGCAGTACTTC.

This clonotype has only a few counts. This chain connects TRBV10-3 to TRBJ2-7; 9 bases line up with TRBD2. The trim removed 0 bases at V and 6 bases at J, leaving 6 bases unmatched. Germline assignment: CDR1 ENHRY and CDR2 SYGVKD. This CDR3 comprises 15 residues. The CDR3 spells CAISESIAGAGEQYF. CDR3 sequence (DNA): TGTGCCATCAGTGAGTCAATAGCGGGAGCGGGCGAGCAGTACTTC.